This T cell receptor (beta chain) is from a study of cytomegalovirus exposure and HLA in healthy donors. Across the whole study: As released early, the data held some 85 million unique TCRs from HLA-typed donors. Whole-study results and caveats: Later genetic work tied a missense DCLRE1C variant to beta-chain V and J trimming. No immune exposure information besides CMV serostatus was available.

Note on this clone: The target antigen is unknown.

Germline values: CDR1 GTSNPN, CDR2 SVGIG (reference sequence). Germline trimming cut 8 bases from V and 3 bases from J; bases unmatched to any gene: 6. This CDR3 region has 14 residues. With 60 Vbeta and 13 Jbeta primers, the PCR was carried out. Measured with immunoSEQ multiplex PCR; TCRdb has only the in-frame clones, and not every one. The sample contains approximately 220,000 clones, about 81% of which appear only once. This TCR came from a man in his forties in good health and CMV-seropositive. The chain carries TRBV30 and TRBJ2-1; 11 positions agree with TRBD2. Source material: PBMCs. As DNA, the CDR3 is TGTGCCCGCAGCCTAGCGGGAGGCTACAATGAGCAGTTCTTC. Translation gives CARSLAGGYNEQFF.